These 23 T cell receptor beta chains came from one sample sequenced in a study of tumor and adjacent non-tumor tissue in lung cancer. A modified ARM-PCR protocol with three rounds of nested PCR amplified TCRbeta. TCRdb re-called the multiplex PCR reads through MiXCR, storing one row per CDR3 protein. Counted here are tens of thousands of distinct CDR3 sequences, roughly 80% occurring once; the ten biggest clones make up approximately 12%. RNA was extracted from bulk tissue without any cell sorting. Source material: lung tumor tissue. The origin of the receptors is a woman aged 45 to 65 with non-small cell lung cancer.

Of note for this clonotype: Since no conserved phenylalanine or tryptophan closes the CDR3, a read error is the likely cause. V and J are TRBV11-2 and TRBJ2-3; 8 bases align to TRBD2. Germline-derived CDR1 and CDR2 are SGHAT and FQNNGV. The CDR3 totals 16 residues. The CDR3 DNA reads as TGTGCCAGCAGCATACGGGCGGGAGGCTCCACAGAAACGCAGTATTAT. Translated: CASSIRAGGSTETQYY.

Concerning this clonotype itself: One end of the junction is discordant with germline, which a read error may explain. This chain connects TRBV6-6 to TRBJ1-5, with D hard to call. Germline V gives CDR1 MNHNY, CDR2 SVGAGI (reference sequence). CDR3 length: 16 amino acids. CDR3 nucleotides: TGTGCCAGCAGTTACTGGGCAGATGACTTCAATCAGCCCAAGCATTTT. Its protein is CASSYWADDFNQPKHF.

Points on this clonotype: One end of the junction varies from germline; a read error may be responsible. The chain recombines TRBV6-6 with TRBJ2-1; possible D gene TRBD1, 6 bases. Germline CDR1 reads MNHNY; CDR2 reads SVGAGI (reference sequence). The CDR3 contains 12 residues. The CDR3 protein is CVSSYSRGIGVF. CDR3 DNA: TGTGTCAGCAGTTACTCGAGGGGGATTGGGGTCTTC.

In the case of this clonotype: At one end the junction does not follow the germline gene, possibly because of a read error. The chain combines TRBV20-1 with TRBJ2-6; D possibly corresponds to TRBD1 (6 bases). This CDR3 comprises 16 residues. Germline V gives CDR1 DFQATT, CDR2 SNEGSKA (reference sequence). The CDR3 DNA sequence: TGCATTGCGGGTTGGGACACCAACTCTTGGGCCAACGTCCTGACTTTC. This encodes CIAGWDTNSWANVLTF.

V and J are TRBV6-1 and TRBJ2-7; no definite D call. The CDR3 has 12 residues. Germline CDR1 and CDR2: MNHNS and SASEGT. V dropped 10 bases and J dropped 6 bases, with 16 bases sitting between them. The CDR3 nucleotides read TGTGCCACCGGCGACCCCGCGTCCGAGCAGTACTTC. It encodes CATGDPASEQYF.

The chain combines TRBV20-1 with TRBJ1-1; 8 bases are a match to TRBD1. This CDR3 comprises 14 residues. Germline V gene sequence: CDR1 DFQATT, CDR2 SNEGSKA (reference sequence). The CDR3 spells CNASSGTGHRNAFF. CDR3 DNA sequence: TGCAATGCCTCGTCCGGGACAGGTCATAGGAATGCTTTCTTT.

Worth noting for this clonotype: The junction shows a germline mismatch at one end, possibly a read error. The gene calls are TRBV10-3 and TRBJ1-2; D is unresolved. CDR1 and CDR2 from the germline V gene are ENHRY and SYGVKD. CDR3 length: 13 amino acids. CDR3 in DNA: TGTGCCACCACACGGGGAAGATACAGTGGCTACATCTTC. This translates into CATTRGRYSGYIF.

Worth noting for this clonotype: Its ends do not fully match the called genes, so a read error is possible. This chain connects TRBV6-2 or TRBV6-3 to TRBJ2-1; the match to TRBD2 covers 13 bases. The CDR3 has 15 amino acids. Germline values: CDR1 MNHEY, CDR2 SVGEGT. CDR3 in amino acids: CASNSGLAGVNVQFF. CDR3 in DNA: TGTGCCAGCAACTCCGGACTAGCGGGAGTTAATGTGCAGTTCTTC.

Comments on this clonotype: The CDR3 does not close with the conserved phenylalanine or tryptophan, likely indicating a read error. The DNA is omitted, as the CDR3 cannot be located on it reliably, and the CDR3 follows TCRdb's listing. The chain joins TRBV11-1 to TRBJ1-1. CDR1 is SGHAT and CDR2 is FQDESV in the germline V gene (reference sequence). The CDR3 is 15 amino acids long, termini counted. CDR3 protein: CASSLDTGEGTEVFL.

This clonotype was observed at least ten times. The chain joins TRBV6-2 or TRBV6-3 to TRBJ2-7, with a possible D match to TRBD2 (5 bases). The CDR3 has 14 residues. Trimming removed 2 bases at V and 6 bases at J, with 14 bases between. Germline lookup yields CDR1 MNHEY and CDR2 SVGEGT. The CDR3 protein is CASSYGRVRSEQYF. For the CDR3, the DNA is TGTGCCAGCAGTTACGGGCGGGTCCGCAGCGAGCAGTACTTC.

The genes are TRBV10-3 and TRBJ2-1; tentatively, D is TRBD1 or TRBD2 (5 bases each). The germline CDR1 and CDR2 sequences are ENHRY and SYGVKD. The CDR3 is 14 residues long. V gave up 10 bases and J gave up 2 bases, with 15 bases separating them. In DNA form, the CDR3 reads TGTGCCAACCCATCCGGGACGACCTACAATGAGCAGTTCTTC. Encoded protein: CANPSGTTYNEQFF.

In regard to this clonotype: Without the conserved terminal phenylalanine or tryptophan, this CDR3 likely stems from a read error. CDR3 nucleotide sequence: TGCAGTGCTAGAGAAGGACTAGCGGCCTACAATGAGCAGTTCGTT. It translates to CSAREGLAAYNEQFV. The V call is TRBV20-1, the J call TRBJ2-1; 10 bases map to TRBD2. The CDR3 has 15 residues. After removal of 0 bases from V and 2 bases from J, the junction contained 1 base not matched to a gene. The V gene's germline CDR1 is DFQATT and CDR2 SNEGSKA (reference sequence).

This clonotype was detected many times. This chain connects TRBV21-1 to TRBJ2-7. TRBV21-1 is reported as a pseudogene. The CDR3 contains 16 residues. The CDR3, as DNA: TGTGCCAGCAGCAAAGACGGTCCGGGGGCTCGCTACGAGCAGTACTTC. It translates to CASSKDGPGARYEQYF.

As regards this clonotype: No conserved phenylalanine or tryptophan is present at the end of the CDR3, so a read error is the likely explanation. This chain uses TRBV12-3 or TRBV12-4 with TRBJ1-1; maybe TRBD1 (5 bases). The CDR3 loop spans 15 amino acids. The CDR3 sequence: CASSGGLLPNTDAFS. CDR3 DNA: TGTGCCAGCAGCGGGGGGTTGCTGCCGAACACTGATGCTTTCTCT.

A note on this clonotype: The conserved phenylalanine or tryptophan normally closing the CDR3 is absent here, so this likely arose from a read error. The CDR3, as DNA: TGCAGTGCTAGGAGGACTATTAGCTCAGATACGCAGTATCTT. Amino acids: CSARRTISSDTQYL. V and J are TRBV20-1 and TRBJ2-3, with D possibly TRBD2 on 6 matching bases. The CDR3 extends over 14 amino acids. V lost 3 bases to trimming and J lost 4 bases, with 14 bases between them. Germline V gene data show CDR1 as DFQATT and CDR2 as SNEGSKA (reference sequence).

The V call is TRBV5-6, the J call TRBJ2-7; 11 bases fit TRBD1. Losses at the gene ends were 6 bases for V and 7 bases for J; bases not matched to a gene: 9. Germline values: CDR1 SGHDT, CDR2 YYEEEE. CDR3 length: 14 residues. The CDR3 region has the DNA TGTGCCAGCATCTCGGGACAGGGGGTGAGGGAGCAGTACTTC. The encoded protein is CASISGQGVREQYF.

A word on this clonotype: Given the absence of the conserved phenylalanine or tryptophan at the CDR3 end, a read error is likely. The DNA is omitted, as the CDR3 cannot be located on it reliably, and the CDR3 follows TCRdb's listing. This chain links TRBV6-5 with TRBJ2-3; the DNA was not used to check the table's D call, TRBD2. In germline, CDR1 is MNHEY, CDR2 SVGAGI. The CDR3 region is 11 residues in length, termini included. CDR3: CARLERDTHYY.

As concerns this clonotype: The conserved closing phenylalanine or tryptophan is absent in this CDR3, likely reflecting a read error. The chain employs TRBV20-1 and TRBJ2-7; D not certain. Germline values: CDR1 DFQATT, CDR2 SNEGSKA (reference sequence). The CDR3 has 11 amino acids. In DNA, the CDR3 is TGCAATGCTATGACAATCGGCGAGCAGTACTCC. Its protein product is CNAMTIGEQYS.

This chain joins TRBV2 and TRBJ2-2; 9 nucleotides line up with TRBD2. V gave up 6 bases and J gave up 6 bases; unmatched junction bases: 17. Looked up from germline, CDR1 is SNHLY and CDR2 is FYNNEI. This CDR3 has 18 amino acids. The CDR3 spells CASSDDSGRSAVAGELFF. CDR3 in DNA: TGTGCCAGCAGCGATGATAGCGGGAGAAGTGCAGTCGCCGGGGAGCTGTTTTTT.

For this clonotype: The junction departs from the called germline gene at one end, perhaps through a read error. V is TRBV6-1 and J is TRBJ2-7; no firm D call. Germline V gene lookup returns CDR1 MNHNS and CDR2 SASEGT. This CDR3 has 14 amino acids. CDR3 DNA: TGTGCCAGCAGTGAAGGGCCAAGGGTCGGAGAGCAGTATTTC. It yields the protein CASSEGPRVGEQYF.

This chain connects TRBV29-1 to TRBJ1-1; no firm D call. This CDR3 comprises 14 residues. CDR1 SQVTM and CDR2 ANQGSEA come from the germline V gene. CDR3 sequence: CSADDHLKGTEAFF. CDR3 in DNA: TGCAGTGCAGATGACCACCTTAAGGGAACTGAAGCTTTCTTT.

With regard to this clonotype: Just one base apart from a much larger clone, this may be a read error. The chain couples TRBV7-3 to TRBJ2-6, with a possible D match to TRBD1 (5 bases). CDR1 is SGHTA and CDR2 is FQGTGA in the germline V gene. The CDR3 is 14 residues long. The CDR3 DNA follows: TGTGCCAGCAGACGCGGCTCTGGGGCCAGCGTCCTGACTTTC. This translates into CASRRGSGASVLTF.

The V and J genes are TRBV7-8 and TRBJ2-2; D call uncertain. This CDR3 is built from 15 residues. Deletions cut 6 bases from V and 4 bases from J, with 15 bases between. Germline CDR1 is SGHVS and CDR2 is FQNEAQ. CDR3 protein: CASRSPAVTTGELFF. As DNA, the CDR3 is TGTGCCAGCAGATCACCTGCAGTGACCACCGGGGAGCTGTTTTTT. Filled out from reference TRBV7-8 and TRBJ2-2, the complete variable domain reads GAGVSQSPRYKVAKRGQDVALRCDPISGHVSLFWYQQALGQGPEFLTYFQNEAQLDKSGLPSDRFFAERPEGSVSTLKIQRTQQEDSAVYLCASRSPAVTTGELFFGEGSRLTVL.